These 30 T cell receptor beta chains share one sample of origin, sequenced in a study of shared clonotypes between healthy human individuals. This table comes from immunoSEQ multiplex PCR, and its TCRdb copy is limited to in-frame clones, with some not included. The repertoire holds about 680,000 clones, 90% to 95% seen once, with more than 20% in the top ten. CD8 cells classed as naive were CD45RO-negative and positively selected for CCR7, excluding terminally differentiated effector memory CD45RA+ cells. The sample taken for sequencing was naive CD8+ T cells sorted from blood. These receptors came from a man younger than 40 in good health.

J is TRBJ2-1 and V is TRBV4-1, with 8 positions matching TRBD2. The CDR3 covers 15 residues. The ends lost 2 bases at V and 8 bases at J; junction bases unmatched: 8. Per germline, CDR1 MGHRA and CDR2 YSYEKL. This CDR3 is CASSQIGLAADEQFF. The DNA of the CDR3 is TGCGCCAGCAGCCAAATAGGACTAGCCGCTGATGAGCAGTTCTTC.

Concerning this clone itself: This sample includes further DNA sequences coding for the same CDR3. This chain joins TRBV7-6 and TRBJ2-7, with a possible D match to TRBD1 (5 bases). The CDR3 contains 14 residues. V shed 0 bases and J shed 3 bases, with 9 bases lying between them. Germline V gene data show CDR1 as SGHVS and CDR2 as FNYEAQ. The CDR3 bases are TGTGCCAGCAGCTTAGCGGACCAGGGCTACGAGCAGTACTTC. Translation: CASSLADQGYEQYF. The full variable domain, in which reference TRBV7-6 and TRBJ2-7 provide the parts outside the CDR3, is GAGVSQSPRYKVTKRGQDVALRCDPISGHVSLYWYRQALGQGPEFLTYFNYEAQQDKSGLPNDRFSAERPEGSISTLTIQRTEQRDSAMYRCASSLADQGYEQYFGPGTRLTVT.

This clone was recorded only once. The gene calls are TRBV27 and TRBJ2-1, with D unresolved. Per the germline V gene, CDR1 is MNHEY and CDR2 is SMNVEV (reference sequence). The V end was cut by 6 bases, the J end by 6 bases, with 15 bases between. CDR3 length: 14 amino acids. CDR3 residues: CASRWDSRPNEQFF. For the CDR3, the DNA is TGTGCCAGCAGATGGGATTCCCGGCCCAATGAGCAGTTCTTC.

This chain connects TRBV5-6 to TRBJ2-7; 8 bases are a match to TRBD2. The V gene's germline CDR1 is SGHDT and CDR2 YYEEEE. CDR3 length: 13 amino acids. Trimming removed 6 bases from V and 6 bases from J; junction bases left unmatched: 8. Here the CDR3 reads CASNLAGFFEQYF. The DNA for the CDR3 is TGTGCCAGCAACTTAGCGGGATTCTTCGAGCAGTACTTC.

The chain joins TRBV11-2 to TRBJ2-7, with TRBD2 matching 13 bases. Germline CDR1 reads SGHAT; CDR2 reads FQNNGV. This CDR3 has 16 amino acids. V lost 5 bases, J lost 2 bases, and 6 bases stayed unmatched. The chain's CDR3 is CASSHDGLAGAYEQYF. The CDR3 DNA reads TGTGCCAGCAGCCACGACGGACTAGCGGGGGCCTACGAGCAGTACTTC.

This clone has a single count. This sequence joins TRBV20-1 and TRBJ1-2, with a tentative D call TRBD1 (5 bases). With 0 bases removed from V and 8 bases from J, the gap between germline ends came to 7 bases. Germline V lookup: CDR1 DFQATT, CDR2 SNEGSKA (reference sequence). The CDR3 extends over 11 amino acids. DNA for the CDR3: TGCAGTGCTAGAGAGGGGGTAGGCTACACCTTC. Translation: CSAREGVGYTF.

The chain combines TRBV4-3 with TRBJ2-2; D is possibly TRBD1 (5 bases). Deletions cut 4 bases from V and 4 bases from J, with 13 bases between. The CDR3 loop spans 15 amino acids. Per germline, CDR1 LGHNA and CDR2 YSLEER. CDR3 bases: TGCGCCAGCAGCCCCGCCCAGGGTATCACCGGGGAGCTGTTTTTT. Amino acids: CASSPAQGITGELFF.

This rearrangement joins TRBV7-9 to TRBJ2-7, with 8 positions matching TRBD2. The CDR3 runs 16 residues. V shed 5 bases and J 4 bases; nucleotides not matched to a gene: 13. Germline loops: CDR1 SEHNR, CDR2 FQNEAQ (reference sequence). CDR3 protein: CASSPPFERETYEQYF. The CDR3 DNA reads TGTGCCAGCAGCCCACCCTTTGAGCGGGAGACTTACGAGCAGTACTTC.

The rearrangement uses TRBV10-1 and TRBJ2-5; 8 bases are shared with TRBD2. CDR1 is WNHNN and CDR2 is SYGVQD in the germline V gene (reference sequence). V shed 3 bases and J 4 bases; nucleotides not matched to a gene: 7. CDR3 length equals 15 residues. The CDR3 coding sequence is TGCGCCAGCAGTGATACAGCGGGAGAGGGAGAGACCCAGTACTTC. This codes for CASSDTAGEGETQYF.

This chain joins TRBV4-1 and TRBJ1-5; D unresolved. Trimming stripped 4 bases from V and 5 bases from J, with 15 bases between. The CDR3 is 15 residues long. Germline lookup yields CDR1 MGHRA and CDR2 YSYEKL. As DNA, the CDR3 is TGCGCCAGCAGCCTATACGAGGGTCACGATCAGCCCCAGCATTTT. As protein: CASSLYEGHDQPQHF.

V is TRBV4-3 and J is TRBJ2-5; TRBD1 is a possible D gene (6 bases). Germline V gene lookup returns CDR1 LGHNA and CDR2 YSLEER. The V end lost 1 base, the J end lost 5 bases, and 20 bases lay between the germline ends. The CDR3 is 17 residues long. CDR3 in amino acids: CASSQGGSAGARETQYF. The CDR3 DNA sequence: TGCGCCAGCAGCCAAGGGGGTTCGGCAGGGGCCAGGGAGACCCAGTACTTC.

The rearrangement uses TRBV6-6 and TRBJ2-5; D is unclear. The J call may be wrong; the DNA end is better matched by TRBJ2-7. The CDR3 loop spans 13 amino acids. The germline V gene encodes CDR1 MNHNY and CDR2 SVGAGI (reference sequence). The chain's CDR3 is CASSSLGTYEQYF. The CDR3, as DNA: TGTGCCAGCAGTTCCCTAGGAACCTACGAGCAGTACTTC.

The V and J genes are TRBV11-2 and TRBJ1-1; 8 positions match TRBD1. V dropped 2 bases and J dropped 0; count of bases not matched to a gene: 8. The CDR3 runs to 17 residues. Germline CDR1 and CDR2: SGHAT and FQNNGV. The CDR3 DNA reads TGTGCCAGCAGCTTATTCAGGGGGCGCCTTTTGAACACTGAAGCTTTCTTT. Its protein is CASSLFRGRLLNTEAFF.

About this clone itself: Other DNA sequences in the sample encode the same CDR3. The gene calls are TRBV28 and TRBJ1-5, with D unresolved. The V gene's germline CDR1 is MDHEN and CDR2 SYDVKM. With 3 bases removed from V and 4 bases from J, the gap between germline ends came to 1 base. The CDR3 length is 11 residues. The CDR3 loop reads CASSFNQPQHF. In nucleotides, the CDR3 is TGTGCCAGCAGTTTTAATCAGCCCCAGCATTTT.

This chain uses TRBV7-2 with TRBJ2-7; the D is unclear. V lost 1 base to trimming and J lost 2 bases, with 9 bases between them. In germline, CDR1 is SGHTA, CDR2 FQGNSA. The CDR3 runs to 14 residues. In nucleotides, the CDR3 is TGTGCCAGCAGCTTAGTCGGGTTTGCCTACGAGCAGTACTTC. Translated: CASSLVGFAYEQYF.

This clone has just one count. The chain uses TRBV7-6 and TRBJ2-7, with 7 bases aligning to TRBD1. From germline, CDR1 is SGHVS and CDR2 FNYEAQ. V lost 4 bases, J lost 0 bases, and 3 bases stayed unmatched. The CDR3 length is 14 residues. The CDR3 DNA follows: TGTGCCAGCAGCTACAGGGGATCCTCCTACGAGCAGTACTTC. The encoded protein is CASSYRGSSYEQYF.

The chain is built from TRBV19 and TRBJ2-7; TRBD2 might be the D (6 bases). Germline assignment: CDR1 LNHDA and CDR2 SQIVND (reference sequence). The V and J ends lost 1 base and 6 bases respectively, with 13 bases between them. This CDR3 has 14 residues. The DNA for the CDR3 is TGTGCCAGTAGTATAGCGGGAGAGTTTCTCGAGCAGTACTTC. Translation: CASSIAGEFLEQYF.

As DNA, the CDR3 is TGTGCCAGCAGCGATAGGGGACTTTCCCTCAATGAGCAGTTCTTC. This translates into CASSDRGLSLNEQFF. The chain employs TRBV13 and TRBJ2-1, with a weak D call TRBD2 (6 bases). CDR1 and CDR2 from the germline V gene are PRHDT and FYEKMQ (reference sequence). Trimming shortened V by 5 bases and J by 6 bases, and 17 bases separated the two germline ends. This CDR3 spans 15 amino acids.

The chain links TRBV7-9 to TRBJ2-5; a weak D match, TRBD1 (6 bases). The germline CDR1 and CDR2 sequences are SEHNR and FQNEAQ (reference sequence). V lost 6 bases and J lost 3, with 14 bases in between. This CDR3 contains 14 residues. The CDR3 DNA reads as TGTGCCAGCAGTCCCACTAAGGGGGAAGAGACCCAGTACTTC. Amino acid sequence: CASSPTKGEETQYF.

J is TRBJ2-7 and V is TRBV27; tentatively, D is TRBD2 (6 bases). The germline V gene has CDR1 MNHEY and CDR2 SMNVEV (reference sequence). The V and J ends lost 1 base and 5 bases respectively, with 12 bases between them. The CDR3 is 14 amino acids. CDR3 coding DNA: TGTGCCAGCAGTTTATTCCGGGAGTTCCACGAGCAGTACTTC. Its translation: CASSLFREFHEQYF.

The V and J genes are TRBV9 and TRBJ2-7, with 10 bases fitting TRBD2. J gave up 2 bases and V 3 bases, and 5 bases lay outside the gene matches. The CDR3 spans 15 residues. The V gene's germline CDR1 is SGDLS and CDR2 YYNGEE. The CDR3 nucleotides read TGTGCCAGCAGCGCAGACACTAGCGGGACCTACGAGCAGTACTTC. This gives the protein CASSADTSGTYEQYF.

The V call is TRBV2, the J call TRBJ2-3; D not resolved. The CDR3 totals 13 residues. V lost 4 bases and J lost 2, with 7 bases in between. The germline gives CDR1 SNHLY, CDR2 FYNNEI. Here the CDR3 reads CASSVPFTDTQYF. CDR3 nucleotides: TGTGCCAGCAGTGTCCCGTTCACAGATACGCAGTATTTT. Full variable domain (remainder filled in from reference TRBV2 and TRBJ2-3): EPEVTQTPSHQVTQMGQEVILRCVPISNHLYFYWYRQILGQKVEFLVSFYNNEISEKSEIFDDQFSVERPDGSNFTLKIRSTKLEDSAMYFCASSVPFTDTQYFGPGTRLTVL.

The rearrangement joins TRBV7-9 to TRBJ1-1, with 8 bases aligning to TRBD1. The V segment lost 5 bases and the J segment 5 bases; nucleotides outside the gene matches: 13. Germline V CDR1 and CDR2: SEHNR, FQNEAQ (reference sequence). CDR3 length equals 16 residues. The CDR3 loop reads CASSPPAGQGVTEAFF. As DNA, the CDR3 is TGTGCCAGCAGCCCCCCGGCAGGACAGGGCGTGACTGAAGCTTTCTTT.

In this sample, this clone turned up once. J is TRBJ2-7 and V is TRBV29-1, with TRBD1 as a possible D gene (6 bases). This CDR3 is 11 amino acids long. With 7 bases removed from V and 3 bases from J, the gap between germline ends came to 10 bases. Germline assignment: CDR1 SQVTM and CDR2 ANQGSEA. The CDR3 region has the DNA TGCAGCGCTTCGGACAGCTACGAGCAGTACTTC. Translated: CSASDSYEQYF.

V is TRBV6-5 and J is TRBJ2-7; D remains unclear. The V and J ends lost 0 bases and 1 base respectively, with 4 bases between them. CDR1 and CDR2 (germline): MNHEY, SVGAGI. The CDR3 has 13 amino acids. The CDR3: CASSYSWSYEQYF. DNA of the CDR3: TGTGCCAGCAGTTACTCGTGGTCCTACGAGCAGTACTTC.

This clone was picked up one time. This chain links TRBV10-3 with TRBJ1-2; D is unresolved. The ends were cut back, 0 bases at V and 6 bases at J, with 8 bases in the middle. The V gene's germline CDR1 is ENHRY and CDR2 SYGVKD. This CDR3 comprises 13 residues. In nucleotides, the CDR3 is TGTGCCATCAGTGAGTCGACAAGCCATGGCTACACCTTC. Translation: CAISESTSHGYTF.

The rearrangement links TRBV25-1 to TRBJ2-2; possible D gene TRBD1, 6 bases. CDR1 and CDR2 from the germline V gene are MGHDK and SYGVNS. The germline V and J ends were trimmed by 4 bases and 6 bases, with 9 bases remaining between them. This CDR3 has 13 residues. The CDR3 DNA sequence: TGTGCCAGCAGTGGGACAGAAGCCGGGGAGCTGTTTTTT. Translating gives CASSGTEAGELFF.

The V and J genes are TRBV6-5 and TRBJ2-7; 11 nucleotides agree with TRBD1. CDR1 is MNHEY and CDR2 is SVGAGI in the germline V gene. V was pared by 6 bases and J by 3 bases, with 7 bases of the junction left unmatched. This CDR3 comprises 15 residues. The CDR3 reads CASSPGTGGNYEQYF. The CDR3, as DNA: TGTGCCAGCAGCCCCGGGACAGGGGGAAACTACGAGCAGTACTTC.

The V call is TRBV7-8, the J call TRBJ2-7, with unresolved D. CDR1 is SGHVS, CDR2 FQNEAQ, per germline. V gave up 1 base and J gave up 3 bases, with 10 bases separating them. The length of the CDR3 is 14 residues. This chain's CDR3 is CASSLEAPFYEQYF. The CDR3, as DNA: TGTGCCAGCAGCTTAGAAGCACCCTTCTACGAGCAGTACTTC.

The V and J genes are TRBV4-1 and TRBJ1-3; D is possibly TRBD1 (5 bases). Between the trimmed V and J ends, which lost 4 bases and 2 bases, there was a span of 18 bases. Germline CDR1 reads MGHRA; CDR2 reads YSYEKL. The CDR3 is 17 residues long. The chain's CDR3 is CASSPRTPGGAGNTIYF. CDR3 nucleotide sequence: TGCGCCAGCAGCCCGCGGACACCAGGAGGGGCTGGAAACACCATATATTTT.